Included here is one TCR beta chain sequence, with context. These data are taken from a study of tumor-infiltrating lymphocytes in oesophageal squamous cell carcinoma. TCRdb reanalysed the PCR reads using MiXCR and keeps one entry per CDR3 protein. The sample consists of 16,000 or so distinct CDR3 sequences, roughly 50% of them appearing once. Germline loops: CDR1 SGHTA, CDR2 FQGTGA. The CDR3 runs to 14 residues. The TCR originated in a male donor with esophageal squamous cell carcinoma. Sequencing was performed on esophageal tumor tissue. This sequence joins TRBV7-3 and TRBJ2-3; 14 positions match TRBD2. The J call may not be correct, given that the DNA end is closer to TRBJ2-7. The CDR3 DNA follows: TGTGCCAGCATGATGACTAGCGGGAGGGGGGAGCAGTACTTC. Translating gives CASMMTSGRGEQYF.